A selection of T cell receptor beta chains follows, all from one sample in a study of blood T cell repertoires in COVID-19. Sequencing was performed with immunoSEQ multiplex PCR; in TCRdb, only in-frame clones are kept and a portion is missing. Of approximately 31,000 clones listed, approximately 83% were seen once; the top ten hold 5% to 6.5%. Sequencing was done on a sample of peripheral blood. The receptors were sampled from an elderly woman with active or convalescent COVID-19. The CDR3 runs from the conserved cysteine through the conserved F or W. The order of the fields is V gene, J gene, clone size, D gene, CDR3 DNA, CDR3 protein. A D gene is named only where the DNA matches it firmly. The size of a clone is reported for some rows only, either as once, few or many, or as a class for expanded clones.

>TRBV6-5|TRBJ1-6|.|TRBD1
TGTGCCAGCACCAACGGACAGGGAAGATCACCCCTCCACTTT
CASTNGQGRSPLHF
>TRBV11-3|TRBJ1-1|.|.
TGTGCCAGCAGCTCCCTCGGGGGATGGAACACTGAAGCTTTCTTT
CASSSLGGWNTEAFF
>TRBV19|TRBJ1-6|.|TRBD1
TGTGCCACCGACAGGGGCCCCTATAATTCACCCCTCCACTTT
CATDRGPYNSPLHF
>TRBV28|TRBJ1-3|.|.
TGTGCCAGCAGTTTACCCCTCGGGGGGTCTGGAAACACCATATATTTT
CASSLPLGGSGNTIYF
>TRBV2|TRBJ1-2|.|TRBD1
TGTGCCAGCAAAGCTGATGGGACAGGGTATTTCTATGGCTACACCTTC
CASKADGTGYFYGYTF
>TRBV5-4|TRBJ1-4|.|.
TGTGCCAGCAGCCGGCCAGGGAATGGAGAAAAACTGTTTTTT
CASSRPGNGEKLFF
>TRBV18|TRBJ1-3|.|.
TGTGCCAGCTCACCACGGGACATCGTCACCATATATTTT
CASSPRDIVTIYF
>TRBV7-2|TRBJ2-3|.|TRBD2
TGTGCCAGCAGCAAGACGGGAGGTAGCACAGATACGCAGTATTTT
CASSKTGGSTDTQYF
>TRBV27|TRBJ1-4|.|.
TGTGCCAGCAGTTTAAGGCCCAGGAATGAAAAACTGTTTTTT
CASSLRPRNEKLFF
>TRBV7-8|TRBJ2-5|.|TRBD2
TGTGCCAGCAGCCCATGGGCCTCACTAGCGGGAAACCAAGAGACCCAGTACTTC
CASSPWASLAGNQETQYF
>TRBV14|TRBJ1-2|.|.
TGTGCCAGCAGCCAAGATTCAAGGGGTGGCTACACCTTC
CASSQDSRGGYTF
>TRBV6-5|TRBJ2-1|.|.
TGTGCCAGCAGTTATTTCAGGGGTCTCTCCTACAATGAGCAGTTCTTC
CASSYFRGLSYNEQFF
>TRBV9|TRBJ2-6|.|.
TGTGCCAGCAGCGTGCGGGGTTCGTCTGGGGCCAACGTCCTGACTTTC
CASSVRGSSGANVLTF
>TRBV20-1|TRBJ2-1|.|TRBD1
TGCAGTGCTAGTGCGACAGGGCCGGTTGGCAATGAGCAGTTCTTC
CSASATGPVGNEQFF
>TRBV5-1|TRBJ2-2|.|TRBD2
TGCGCCAGCAGCTTAACTGGGACTACGGCGAACACCGGGGAGCTGTTTTTT
CASSLTGTTANTGELFF
>TRBV28|TRBJ2-1|.|.
TGTGCCAGCAGTTTAGGTTGGAGAGGTGAGCAGTTCTTC
CASSLGWRGEQFF
>TRBV24-1|TRBJ2-3|once|.
TGTGCCACCAGTGATTTTGGACTCCAGACAGATACGCAGTATTTT
CATSDFGLQTDTQYF
>TRBV5-1|TRBJ2-7|once|TRBD1
TGCGCCAGCAGCTTCGGACAGGGCTCGTACGAGCAGTACTTC
CASSFGQGSYEQYF
>TRBV27|TRBJ1-4|.|TRBD1
TGTGCCAGCGGGATAGGGACAGGGATCGAAAAACTGTTTTTT
CASGIGTGIEKLFF
>TRBV28|TRBJ2-4|.|TRBD2
TGTGCCAGCAGTCCCCGGACTAGCGGGCCAGCCAAAAACATTCAGTACTTC
CASSPRTSGPAKNIQYF
>TRBV3-1/TRBV3-2|TRBJ2-7|.|.
TGTGCCAGCAGCCAAGGGGGGGTCGAGCAGTACTTC
CASSQGGVEQYF
>TRBV30|TRBJ1-6|.|.
TGTGCCTGGAGCGCCGGGAATAATTCACCCCTCCACTTT
CAWSAGNNSPLHF
>TRBV5-1|TRBJ2-5|.|TRBD1
TGCGCCAGCAGCTTGGGGGCAGGGGGCTTAGAGACCCAGTACTTC
CASSLGAGGLETQYF
>TRBV7-2|TRBJ1-4|.|.
TGTGCCAGCAGCTTGGACAGAGGGGAAAAACTGTTTTTT
CASSLDRGEKLFF
>TRBV5-1|TRBJ2-2|.|.
TGCGCCAGCAGCTCGAGTAGCGGTACCGGGGAGCTGTTTTTT
CASSSSSGTGELFF
>TRBV14|TRBJ2-1|.|.
TGTGCCAGCAGCCAAGTCAGGTTCAATGAGCAGTTCTTC
CASSQVRFNEQFF
>TRBV28|TRBJ1-3|.|.
TGTGCCAGCAGGCCCTCCTACGGGACATCGGGAAACACCATATATTTT
CASRPSYGTSGNTIYF
>TRBV6-6|TRBJ1-2|.|.
TGTGCCAGCACCCTTTTCCTCAACTATGGCTACACCTTC
CASTLFLNYGYTF
>TRBV27|TRBJ1-2|.|.
TGTGCCAGCAGCACGGGACAAGGAGGCTACACCTTC
CASSTGQGGYTF
>TRBV5-1|TRBJ2-1|.|.
TGCGCCAGCAGCTTGGCCTCATACGGCAATGAGCAGTTCTTC
CASSLASYGNEQFF
>TRBV5-5|TRBJ2-7|once|.
TGTGCCAGCGCCGCGCAGGGTTACGAGCAGTACTTC
CASAAQGYEQYF
>TRBV6-2/TRBV6-3|TRBJ2-1|once|TRBD2
TGTGCCAGCAGTTCACATAGCGGGACGTACAATGAGCAGTTCTTC
CASSSHSGTYNEQFF
>TRBV20-1|TRBJ2-1|few|.
TGCAGTGCTAGTGCAGGGGTGGGGAATGAGCAGTTCTTC
CSASAGVGNEQFF
>TRBV9|TRBJ2-3|.|TRBD2
TGTGCCAGCAGCCCCGGACTAGCGGGACAAACTAGCACAGATACGCAGTATTTT
CASSPGLAGQTSTDTQYF
>TRBV12-3/TRBV12-4|TRBJ1-1|.|TRBD1
TGTGCCAGCACCGCGACAGGGGTAACTGAAGCTTTCTTT
CASTATGVTEAFF
>TRBV7-2|TRBJ2-2|.|TRBD2
TGTGCCAGCAGCTTAAATGGCGGGAGGGCCACCGGGGAGCTGTTTTTT
CASSLNGGRATGELFF
>TRBV4-3|TRBJ2-7|.|.
TGCGCCAGCAGCCGGGGACTGACCTACGAGCAGTACTTC
CASSRGLTYEQYF
>TRBV11-2|TRBJ2-2|.|TRBD1
TGTGCCAGCAGCGACGGGACAGGGCGTTCCACCGGGGAGCTGTTTTTT
CASSDGTGRSTGELFF
>TRBV2|TRBJ1-5|.|TRBD1
TGTGCCAGCAGAATTGGGACAGCTAGCAATCAGCCCCAGCATTTT
CASRIGTASNQPQHF
>TRBV13|TRBJ2-7|few|TRBD1
TGTGCCAGCAGCATGGGACAGGACTCCTACGAGCAGTACTTC
CASSMGQDSYEQYF
>TRBV6-5|TRBJ2-3|.|.
TGTGCCAGCGCAGGGGACACAGATACGCAGTATTTT
CASAGDTDTQYF
>TRBV15|TRBJ1-2|.|.
TGTGCCACCAGCAGAGATGTGGGCCCGGGATTTGACTATGGCTACACCTTC
CATSRDVGPGFDYGYTF
>TRBV15|TRBJ2-1|once|TRBD2
TGTGCCACCAGCAGATCTCGGGGCGGGGGGGCCTGGAATGAGCAGTTCTTC
CATSRSRGGGAWNEQFF
>TRBV11-1|TRBJ2-7|few|TRBD1
TGTGCCAGCAGCTTATCGACAGGGATGGAGCAGTACTTC
CASSLSTGMEQYF
>TRBV29-1|TRBJ1-1|once|.
TGCAGCGTTCTGAGTGACACTGAAGCTTTCTTT
CSVLSDTEAFF
>TRBV15|TRBJ2-7|.|.
TGTGCCACCAGCAGAGATCTAGGGGTCTCCTACGAGCAGTACTTC
CATSRDLGVSYEQYF
>TRBV28|TRBJ2-6|.|.
TGTGCCAGCAGTTTTCTCTCGGACAGCTCTCTCGGGGCCAACGTCCTGACTTTC
CASSFLSDSSLGANVLTF
>TRBV28|TRBJ1-2|.|TRBD1
TGTGCCAGCAGTTTATCAGGGGGTGGCTACACCTTC
CASSLSGGGYTF
>TRBV7-8|TRBJ1-6|.|.
TGTGCCAGCAGCCCCAGGACATCGAATAATTCACCCCTCCACTTT
CASSPRTSNNSPLHF
>TRBV19|TRBJ1-3|once|.
TGTGCCAGTAGTATCCGGAGCTCTGGAAACACCATATATTTT
CASSIRSSGNTIYF